This TCR beta chain appears in the sequencing data of a study of blood T cell repertoires in COVID-19. Study-wide background: Acute and convalescent COVID-19 specimens originated in the United States, Italy and Spain. PBMCs, B-cell-depleted T cells, or T cells were the source of the cDNA or gDNA that made up the material.

In the source study's methods: The authors estimated nucleated cell counts from reference gene primer amplification. TCRdb keeps only in-frame clones here, not all; method: immunoSEQ multiplex PCR. V, J and clone size were drawn from that table, and D and trimming were deduced from the DNA. This sample has approximately 38,000 clones, with roughly 89% found just once. Germline CDR1 LNHDA, CDR2 SQIVND (reference sequence). Trimming at V came to 5 bases and at J to 4 bases, leaving 9 bases not matched to a gene. The CDR3 contains 15 residues. This TCR was sampled from a human donor in a cohort sampled during active COVID-19. Material: peripheral blood. This sequence joins TRBV19 and TRBJ1-2; TRBD1 matches 8 bases. This CDR3 is CASSLRQGRPYGYTF. The CDR3 bases are TGTGCCAGTAGTCTAAGACAGGGGAGGCCCTATGGCTACACCTTC.